This note documents a single T cell receptor (beta chain) sequence. No antigen is known for it. This entry comes from a study of shared clonotypes between healthy human individuals. Looking at the study overall: Each donor's CD8 memory used one plate, CD8 naive two, each CD4 subset three.

Germline CDR1 reads SGHNT; CDR2 reads YYREEE (reference sequence). V shed 4 bases and J shed 0 bases, with 11 bases lying between them. The CDR3 covers 15 residues. Naivety among CD8 cells was defined by CD45RO negativity and positive CCR7 selection, thereby excluding terminally differentiated effector memory CD45RA+ cells. The study drew all its donors from Caucasian adults living in Nashville, Tennessee. Overall study results and limits: Estimated richness was generally greater in naive than memory subsets. The authors expected sequencing depth to affect clonotype sharing among donors.

This table comes from immunoSEQ multiplex PCR, and its TCRdb copy is limited to in-frame clones, with some not included. The sample lists 2 million or so clones; about 94% were seen once. What was sequenced was naive CD8+ T cells sorted from blood. The chain joins TRBV5-4 to TRBJ2-1; D is perhaps TRBD2 (7 bases). This sequence originates from a man in his late teens or twenties in good health. The CDR3 is CASSPRGASYNEQFF. Written as DNA, the CDR3 is TGTGCCAGCAGCCCACGGGGGGCCTCCTACAATGAGCAGTTCTTC.